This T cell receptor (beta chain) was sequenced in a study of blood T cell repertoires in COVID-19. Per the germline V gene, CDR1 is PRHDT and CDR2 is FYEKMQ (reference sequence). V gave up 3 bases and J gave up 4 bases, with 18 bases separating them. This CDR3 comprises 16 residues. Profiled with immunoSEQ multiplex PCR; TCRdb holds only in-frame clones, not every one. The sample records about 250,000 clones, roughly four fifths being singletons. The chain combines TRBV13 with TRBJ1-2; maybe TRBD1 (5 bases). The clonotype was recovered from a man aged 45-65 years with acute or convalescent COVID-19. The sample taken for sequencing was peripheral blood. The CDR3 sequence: CASSFRRGGTAYGYTF. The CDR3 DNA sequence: TGTGCCAGCAGCTTTCGTCGTGGGGGGACGGCCTATGGCTACACCTTC.